This T cell receptor beta chain was found in a study of PD-1 blockade in classical Hodgkin lymphoma. Only in-frame clones appear in the TCRdb table, and some are missing; sequencing was by immunoSEQ multiplex PCR. The profile shows some 100,000 clones, roughly 91% of them singletons. Trimming cost V 4 bases and J 6 bases, with 16 bases left between them. The V gene's germline CDR1 is PRHDT and CDR2 FYEKMQ (reference sequence). The CDR3 consists of 14 residues. Sample time point: cycle 4 day 1 (C4D1), after 5 to 7 weeks of nivolumab. Autologous stem cell transplantation was followed by relapse in every patient, and brentuximab vedotin exposure varied.

This TCR came from a human donor with classical Hodgkin lymphoma. The sequences come from peripheral blood mononuclear cells (PBMCs), collected before the fourth cycle of nivolumab. This chain joins TRBV13 and TRBJ2-7, with D uncertain. The CDR3 sequence: CASSSVRVWGEQYF. The CDR3 nucleotides read TGTGCCAGCAGCTCCGTCCGTGTTTGGGGCGAGCAGTACTTC.